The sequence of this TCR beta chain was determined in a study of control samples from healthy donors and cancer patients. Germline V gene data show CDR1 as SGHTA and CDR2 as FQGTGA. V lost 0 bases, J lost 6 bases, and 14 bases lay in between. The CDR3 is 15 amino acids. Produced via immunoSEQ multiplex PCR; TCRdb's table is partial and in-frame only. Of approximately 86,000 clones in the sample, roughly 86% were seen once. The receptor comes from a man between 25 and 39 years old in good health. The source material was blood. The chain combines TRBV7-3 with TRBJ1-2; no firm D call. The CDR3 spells CASSLTGWASDGYTF. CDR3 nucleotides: TGTGCCAGCAGCTTAACCGGGTGGGCCTCGGATGGCTACACCTTC.